A selection of T cell receptor beta chains follows, all from one sample in a study of OX40 agonist ivuxolimab in advanced cancers. This table comes from immunoSEQ multiplex PCR, and its TCRdb copy is limited to in-frame clones, with some not included. This sample yields around 65,000 clones, of which roughly 86% are seen a single time; approximately 4.7% belongs to the top ten. The sequenced sample was CD4+ or CD8+ T cells sorted from blood, obtained in a trial of the OX40 agonist ivuxolimab. All receptors come from an adult with an advanced solid tumor such as melanoma, head and neck, liver or kidney cancer. Each CDR3 is given with its conserved first and last residue. Fields, in order: CDR3 length, J gene, V gene, D gene, clone size, CDR3 DNA, CDR3 protein. The D gene is left open where the match is weak. Rows give clone size only sometimes, using once, few, many, or a class for an expanded clone.

13 | TRBJ1-1 | TRBV6-6 | . | . | TGTGCCAGCAGCTTCGGAGGGGACACTGAAGCTTTCTTT | CASSFGGDTEAFF
13 | TRBJ2-7 | TRBV6-1 | . | . | TGTGCCAGCAGTTGGACAACCTCCTACGAGCAGTACTTC | CASSWTTSYEQYF
13 | TRBJ1-1 | TRBV28 | . | . | TGTGCCAGCAGTTTACTGGGAGGTACTGAAGCTTTCTTT | CASSLLGGTEAFF
11 | TRBJ2-1 | TRBV28 | . | . | TGTGCCAGTATGACACGCAATGAGCAGTTCTTC | CASMTRNEQFF
14 | TRBJ1-6 | TRBV5-6 | . | . | TGTGCCAGCAGTCGATCAACAGGTCCACCACCCCTCCACTTT | CASSRSTGPPPLHF
17 | TRBJ2-5 | TRBV4-1 | TRBD2 | once | TGCGCCAGCAGCCAAGGCCCTAGCGGGGGGGCGCGGGAGACCCAGTACTTC | CASSQGPSGGARETQYF
14 | TRBJ2-1 | TRBV11-3 | . | few | TGTGCCAGCAGCTATGACAGGTCCTACAATGAGCAGTTCTTC | CASSYDRSYNEQFF
13 | TRBJ1-1 | TRBV9 | . | . | TGTGCCAGCAGCGTAGTCGCGAACACTGAAGCTTTCTTT | CASSVVANTEAFF
13 | TRBJ1-2 | TRBV5-6 | TRBD1 | . | TGTGCCAGCAGATGGGACAGGGGGCAGGGCTACACCTTC | CASRWDRGQGYTF
13 | TRBJ2-1 | TRBV12-5 | TRBD2 | . | TGTGCTAGTGGACTACTAGCGGGAGGAGAGCAGTTCTTC | CASGLLAGGEQFF
16 | TRBJ2-6 | TRBV28 | . | . | TGTGCCAGCAGTTTAAACGGGAGAGGTGGGGCCAACGTCCTGACTTTC | CASSLNGRGGANVLTF
14 | TRBJ1-1 | TRBV19 | . | . | TGTGCCAGTAGTATATCGAGAAGCAACACTGAAGCTTTCTTT | CASSISRSNTEAFF
12 | TRBJ1-2 | TRBV7-9 | . | few | TGTGCCAGCAGCCCCGCTAACTATGGCTACACCTTC | CASSPANYGYTF
15 | TRBJ1-1 | TRBV5-1 | . | . | TGCGCCAGCAGCTTGGGGGGGACCGGGAACACTGAAGCTTTCTTT | CASSLGGTGNTEAFF
11 | TRBJ1-2 | TRBV19 | . | few | TGTGCCAGTACTGGACGCAGTGTTACCACCTTC | CASTGRSVTTF
15 | TRBJ1-5 | TRBV4-3 | . | . | TGCGCCAGCAGCCAAGATAGGCAGGGTGATCAGCCCCAGCATTTT | CASSQDRQGDQPQHF
15 | TRBJ1-6 | TRBV27 | . | once | TGTGCCAGCAGTTTACTTGGGGAAGGGAATTCACCCCTCCACTTT | CASSLLGEGNSPLHF
14 | TRBJ1-1 | TRBV5-6 | . | . | TGTGCCAGCAGCTTAAAGGAAGGTCGGACTGAAGCTTTCTTT | CASSLKEGRTEAFF
15 | TRBJ1-5 | TRBV28 | . | few | TGTGCCAGCAGTCGACAGGCCAAAACTTATCAGCCCCAGCATTTT | CASSRQAKTYQPQHF
15 | TRBJ1-1 | TRBV6-5 | TRBD1 | . | TGTGCCAGCAGTAGGGACAGGGGGTTGGTCACTGAAGCTTTCTTT | CASSRDRGLVTEAFF
14 | TRBJ2-7 | TRBV7-9 | . | . | TGTGCCAGCAGCTTAGGGGGAGTGGTCTACGAGCAGTACTTC | CASSLGGVVYEQYF
14 | TRBJ2-5 | TRBV6-1 | . | few | TGTGCCAGCTCTAATGGACACCGCCAAGAGACCCAGTACTTC | CASSNGHRQETQYF
13 | TRBJ1-2 | TRBV11-2 | . | . | TGTGCCAGCAGCTTAGGAGGGTCGGATGGCTACACCTTC | CASSLGGSDGYTF
12 | TRBJ1-2 | TRBV28 | . | . | TGTGCCAGCAGTCTAAGCGGCTATGGCTACACCTTC | CASSLSGYGYTF
13 | TRBJ1-3 | TRBV27 | . | . | TGTGCCAGCAGTTCAATTAATGGAAACACCATATATTTT | CASSSINGNTIYF
14 | TRBJ2-2 | TRBV7-2 | . | many | TGTGCCAGCAACTTACGGGCCGGGACCGGGGAGCTGTTTTTT | CASNLRAGTGELFF
16 | TRBJ1-6 | TRBV27 | . | . | TGTGCCAGCAGTTTACGCGCGGCGACCTATAATTCACCCCTCCACTTT | CASSLRAATYNSPLHF
14 | TRBJ1-2 | TRBV9 | TRBD1 | . | TGTGCCAGCAGCGTAGAGTCAGGGGGCTTCGGCTACACCTTC | CASSVESGGFGYTF
16 | TRBJ2-3 | TRBV7-2 | TRBD2 | . | TGTGCCAGCAGCTTACTGGGGGGGGATAGCACAGATACGCAGTATTTT | CASSLLGGDSTDTQYF
15 | TRBJ1-1 | TRBV28 | . | . | TGTGCCAGCAGTTTTGGGACGGCGAGGAAGGCTGAAGCTTTCTTT | CASSFGTARKAEAFF
14 | TRBJ2-1 | TRBV29-1 | TRBD2 | . | TGCAGCGTTCGGACTAGCGGGTATAGGAATGAGCAGTTCTTC | CSVRTSGYRNEQFF
15 | TRBJ2-2 | TRBV6-5 | . | . | TGTGCCAGCAGTTTAGAAGGGATTATCACCGGGGAGCTGTTTTTT | CASSLEGIITGELFF
15 | TRBJ2-7 | TRBV7-7 | TRBD2 | . | TGTGCCAGCAGCTACGGACTAGGTGTACCAGCCGAGCAGTACTTC | CASSYGLGVPAEQYF
13 | TRBJ1-5 | TRBV28 | . | . | TGTGCCAGCAATTATCTCGGCAATCAGCCCCAGCATTTT | CASNYLGNQPQHF
14 | TRBJ1-1 | TRBV5-1 | TRBD1 | . | TGCGCCAGCAGCTTTACAGGGGCGTACACTGAAGCTTTCTTT | CASSFTGAYTEAFF
13 | TRBJ2-7 | TRBV19 | TRBD1 | . | TGTGCCAGTAAGGGACAGGGCAGCTACGAGCAGTACTTC | CASKGQGSYEQYF
14 | TRBJ2-4 | TRBV7-2 | . | . | TGTGCCAGCAGCTCCCGGAGTCGTGCGGGCATTCAGTACTTC | CASSSRSRAGIQYF
15 | TRBJ2-1 | TRBV2 | TRBD1 | . | TGTGCCAGCAGAGATGACAGGGTCGCCTACAATGAGCAGTTCTTC | CASRDDRVAYNEQFF
15 | TRBJ1-3 | TRBV6-5 | . | . | TGTGCCAGCAGTCCCCCGCCCGGCTCTGGAAACACCATATATTTT | CASSPPPGSGNTIYF
16 | TRBJ1-2 | TRBV10-3 | . | . | TGTGCCATCAGTGAGTCCTCTGTTGGAGAAAACTATGGCTACACCTTC | CAISESSVGENYGYTF
16 | TRBJ2-7 | TRBV7-2 | TRBD1 | few | TGTGCCAGCAGCTCCGGGACAGGGGCGGGGGACTACGAGCAGTACTTC | CASSSGTGAGDYEQYF
12 | TRBJ2-5 | TRBV2 | . | once | TGTGCCAGCAGTGCGAACGGGGAGACCCAGTACTTC | CASSANGETQYF
11 | TRBJ2-1 | TRBV6-6 | . | . | TGTGCCAGCAGCCAATACAATGAGCAGTTCTTC | CASSQYNEQFF
15 | TRBJ2-3 | TRBV7-2 | . | . | TGTGCCAGCAGCGCCAGTGGTTTGCGCACAGATACGCAGTATTTT | CASSASGLRTDTQYF
16 | TRBJ2-2 | TRBV10-3 | TRBD2 | once | TGTGCCATCAGTGAGGCAGCGGGAGTCCACACCGGGGAGCTGTTTTTT | CAISEAAGVHTGELFF
14 | TRBJ1-5 | TRBV19 | . | once | TGTGCCAGTAGTATTTCACAGGACCCCCTCCCCCAGCATTTT | CASSISQDPLPQHF
16 | TRBJ1-1 | TRBV7-8 | . | . | TGTGCCAGCAGCTCGTGGCCGAGGCGCGGAGACACTGAAGCTTTCTTT | CASSSWPRRGDTEAFF
14 | TRBJ2-5 | TRBV13 | . | few | TGTGCCAGCAGCCCAGACCCCAGGGAAGAGACCCAGTACTTC | CASSPDPREETQYF
15 | TRBJ1-2 | TRBV18 | TRBD1 | . | TGTGCCAGCTCACCGGAGCGCAGGGGGGCAGGGGGCTACACCTTC | CASSPERRGAGGYTF
15 | TRBJ2-3 | TRBV25-1 | . | . | TGTGCCAGCAGTGAATACCAGGGAAGGGCAGATACGCAGTATTTT | CASSEYQGRADTQYF